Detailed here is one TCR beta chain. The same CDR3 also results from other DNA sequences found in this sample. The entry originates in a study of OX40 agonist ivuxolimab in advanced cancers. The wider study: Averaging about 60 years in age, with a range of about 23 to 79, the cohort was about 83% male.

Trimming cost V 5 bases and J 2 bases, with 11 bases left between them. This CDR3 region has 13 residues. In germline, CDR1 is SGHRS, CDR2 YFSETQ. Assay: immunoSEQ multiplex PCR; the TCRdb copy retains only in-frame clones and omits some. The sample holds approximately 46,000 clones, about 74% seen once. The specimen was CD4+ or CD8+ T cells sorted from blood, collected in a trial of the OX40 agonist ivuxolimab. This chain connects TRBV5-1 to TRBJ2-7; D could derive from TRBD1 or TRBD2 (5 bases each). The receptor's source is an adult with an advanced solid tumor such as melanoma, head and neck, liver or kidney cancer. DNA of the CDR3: TGCGCCAGCAGACGGGACCCTACCTACGAGCAGTACTTC. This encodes CASRRDPTYEQYF.